These T cell receptor beta chains were read from a single sample in a study of Graves' ophthalmopathy and Graves' hyperthyroidism. TCRdb re-called the multiplex PCR reads through MiXCR, storing one row per CDR3 protein. The data hold 450,000 to 600,000 distinct CDR3 sequences, with roughly 39% observed a single time. The sample was peripheral blood or thyroid tissue (not recorded which). The receptors were gathered from an adult man with Graves' hyperthyroidism. CDR3s include the opening cysteine and the closing phenylalanine or tryptophan. D genes are given only for firm matches. Clone size is stated in some rows and not others, as once, few, many or a class when expanded.

CASKGGGGSNQPQHF,TGCGCCAGCAAAGGGGGAGGGGGGAGCAATCAGCCCCAGCATTTT,.,TRBV10-2,TRBJ1-5,.
CANSLEVRGNSPLHF,TGCGCCAACAGCTTGGAGGTCAGGGGTAATTCACCCCTCCACTTT,.,TRBV5-1,TRBJ1-6,.
CSLRDNSYNSPLHF,TGCAGCCTTAGGGACAACTCCTATAATTCACCCCTCCACTTT,.,TRBV29-1,TRBJ1-6,.
CASSRTGGDNEQFF,TGTGCCAGCAGTCGGACAGGGGGGGACAATGAGCAGTTCTTC,.,TRBV2,TRBJ2-1,TRBD1
CSVVVRDSNYGYTF,TGCAGCGTTGTGGTCCGGGACAGCAACTATGGCTACACCTTC,many,TRBV29-1,TRBJ1-2,TRBD1
CASSLGDREPQHF,TGTGCCAGCAGCTTAGGTGACAGGGAGCCCCAGCATTTT,many,TRBV7-9,TRBJ1-5,TRBD1
CASSPNAAEETQYF,TGTGCCAGCAGCCCAAATGCGGCGGAGGAGACCCAGTACTTC,.,TRBV7-2,TRBJ2-5,.
CASSRVLTSGNTIYF,TGTGCCAGTAGTAGAGTTCTTACCTCTGGAAACACCATATATTTT,many,TRBV19,TRBJ1-3,.
CASRIAGKQETQYF,TGTGCCAGCAGGATAGCGGGGAAACAAGAGACCCAGTACTTC,.,TRBV5-4,TRBJ2-5,TRBD2
CSAQGGLGYTF,TGCAGTGCGCAAGGGGGGCTCGGCTACACCTTC,few,TRBV20-1,TRBJ1-2,.
CASSPPNQGLEQYF,TGTGCCAGCTCACCGCCGAACCAGGGTCTCGAGCAGTACTTC,.,TRBV18,TRBJ2-7,.
CASSASRGPQPQHF,TGTGCCAGCAGCGCAAGCAGGGGGCCTCAGCCCCAGCATTTT,.,TRBV7-6,TRBJ1-5,TRBD1
CASTDRGREQYF,TGTGCCTCCACGGACAGGGGGCGCGAGCAGTACTTC,.,TRBV24-1,TRBJ2-7,TRBD1
CASSLMGLADTQYF,TGCGCCAGCAGCTTGATGGGGCTCGCAGATACGCAGTATTTT,once,TRBV5-1,TRBJ2-3,.
CASSMGNSGANVLTF,TGTGCCAGTAGTATGGGGAACTCTGGGGCCAACGTCCTGACTTTC,.,TRBV19,TRBJ2-6,.
CSVPSAEQYF,TGCAGCGTTCCGAGCGCGGAGCAGTACTTC,.,TRBV29-1,TRBJ2-7,.
CASSSGTVSNQPQHF,TGTGCCAGCAGTTCCGGGACCGTTAGCAATCAGCCCCAGCATTTT,many,TRBV2,TRBJ1-5,.
CASSIQLAGGGYTF,TGTGCCAGCAGCATTCAGCTAGCGGGCGGAGGCTACACCTTC,once,TRBV5-6,TRBJ1-2,.
CASSLQGSTDTQYF,TGTGCCAGCAGCCTACAGGGATCCACAGATACGCAGTATTTT,many,TRBV7-9,TRBJ2-3,.
CASSLPGKLFF,TGTGCCAGCAGTCTCCCGGGAAAACTGTTTTTT,many,TRBV2,TRBJ1-4,.
CASSSHDLQGAGQTNYGYTF,TGTGCCAGCAGCTCGCACGACCTACAGGGGGCTGGACAGACCAACTATGGCTACACCTTC,.,TRBV7-3,TRBJ1-2,TRBD1
CSVGTSGKETQYF,TGCAGCGTAGGGACTAGCGGGAAAGAGACCCAGTACTTC,many,TRBV29-1,TRBJ2-5,TRBD2
CASSLLEGVDEQYF,TGTGCCAGCAGCTTACTCGAGGGAGTCGACGAGCAGTACTTC,many,TRBV7-9,TRBJ2-7,.
CASSTRGGVAFF,TGTGCCAGTAGCACCCGAGGAGGGGTTGCTTTCTTT,few,TRBV19,TRBJ1-1,.
CSQDPRHPLFYGYTF,TGCAGCCAAGATCCCAGGCACCCACTATTCTATGGCTACACCTTC,.,TRBV29-1,TRBJ1-2,.
CSVARGSYEQYF,TGCAGCGTTGCCCGGGGTTCCTACGAGCAGTACTTC,many,TRBV29-1,TRBJ2-7,.
CAISQDDNSPLHF,TGTGCCATCAGTCAGGATGATAATTCACCCCTCCACTTT,many,TRBV10-3,TRBJ1-6,.
CSQGDRDEQYF,TGCAGCCAAGGGGACAGGGACGAGCAGTACTTC,.,TRBV29-1,TRBJ2-7,TRBD1
CASSHSRAPGTDTQYF,TGTGCCAGCAGCCACTCTAGGGCCCCGGGCACAGATACGCAGTATTTT,few,TRBV7-2,TRBJ2-3,.
CSARRGTASNQPQHF,TGCAGTGCTAGAAGAGGGACCGCTAGCAATCAGCCCCAGCATTTT,.,TRBV20-1,TRBJ1-5,.